The 8 T cell receptor beta chains below all came from one sample that was sequenced in a study of T-cell memory formation after mild COVID-19. From the 5' RACE reads, TCRdb called clonotypes with MiXCR, one entry per CDR3 protein. The table includes 290,000 or so distinct CDR3 sequences, just under 20% detected once. The sequenced material came from PBMCs or a T cell subset sorted from them (not recorded which). These receptors came from a man between 18 and 35 years old who had mild COVID-19 (a few samples of this study predate the infection). Cell type and time point are not known.

The chain joins TRBV5-1 to TRBJ1-4; 7 bases fit TRBD1. Germline CDR1 is SGHRS and CDR2 is YFSETQ. The CDR3 is 15 residues long. Trimming removed 4 bases from V and 6 bases from J; junction bases left unmatched: 9. CDR3 protein: CASSPETGFDEKLFF. In nucleotides, the CDR3 is TGCGCCAGCAGCCCAGAGACAGGGTTTGATGAAAAACTGTTTTTT.

This clonotype was picked up a small number of times. CDR3 sequence reads: CASSFQSVNSPLHF. CDR3 DNA: TGTGCCAGCAGCTTCCAGTCCGTTAATTCACCCCTCCACTTT. The chain employs TRBV7-9 and TRBJ1-6; D gene unclear. There are 14 residues in the CDR3. CDR1 and CDR2 from the germline V gene are SEHNR and FQNEAQ (reference sequence). The germline V and J ends were trimmed by 3 bases and 6 bases, with 9 bases remaining between them.

J is TRBJ1-4 and V is TRBV7-2; D gene ambiguous. Germline V gene sequence: CDR1 SGHTA, CDR2 FQGNSA. The CDR3 has 13 residues. The V gene lost 3 bases and the J gene lost 8 bases, with 10 bases spanning the gap. The CDR3 here is CASSFAPGEKLFF. For the CDR3, the DNA is TGTGCCAGCAGCTTCGCCCCGGGGGAAAAACTGTTTTTT. The variable domain in full, with the rest retrieved from reference TRBV7-2 and TRBJ1-4, is GAGVSQSPSNKVTEKGKDVELRCDPISGHTALYWYRQSLGQGLEFLIYFQGNSAPDKSGLPSDRFSAERTGGSVSTLTIQRTQQEDSAVYLCASSFAPGEKLFFGSGTQLSVL.

This clonotype has more than one count but fewer than ten. The chain links TRBV20-1 to TRBJ1-5, with a weak D call TRBD1 (5 bases). V was pared by 1 base and J by 5 bases, with 18 bases between. Germline CDR1 DFQATT, CDR2 SNEGSKA (reference sequence). CDR3 size: 16 residues. The CDR3 protein is CSARGAGGGSYQPQHF. Written as DNA, the CDR3 is TGCAGTGCTAGAGGAGCGGGCGGGGGGTCGTATCAGCCCCAGCATTTT.

This clonotype was seen a handful of times. The chain combines TRBV5-1 with TRBJ2-5, with D possibly TRBD2 on 6 matching bases. Trimming pared 4 bases from V and 2 bases from J, leaving 21 bases between. Germline lookup yields CDR1 SGHRS and CDR2 YFSETQ. The CDR3 is 17 residues long. The CDR3 region has the DNA TGCGCCAGCAGCACCCCCGACGGGGGTGGTTGGCAAGAGACCCAGTACTTC. The encoded protein is CASSTPDGGGWQETQYF.

This chain connects TRBV5-1 to TRBJ2-1; 7 nucleotides agree with TRBD1. This CDR3 is 19 amino acids long. Germline assignment: CDR1 SGHRS and CDR2 YFSETQ. The J segment lost 2 bases and the V segment lost 0 bases, leaving 14 bases of the junction unmatched. CDR3 sequence: CASSLGAAGTAIPYNEQFF. The CDR3 DNA is TGCGCCAGCAGCTTGGGGGCCGCCGGGACAGCGATACCCTACAATGAGCAGTTCTTC.

The chain joins TRBV12-3 or TRBV12-4 to TRBJ2-2, with 11 bases aligning to TRBD2. CDR3 length equals 18 residues. V trimming: 3 bases; J trimming: 0 bases; junction bases outside the gene matches: 6. The chain's CDR3 is CASSFLAGGPANTGELFF. The CDR3 nucleotides read TGTGCCAGCAGTTTTCTAGCGGGGGGCCCCGCGAACACCGGGGAGCTGTTTTTT.

This clonotype was picked up a small number of times. The chain combines TRBV7-6 with TRBJ2-7; D unclear. CDR3 length: 14 residues. The germline CDR1 and CDR2 sequences are SGHVS and FNYEAQ. V was pared by 6 bases and J by 0 bases, with 12 bases between. CDR3: CASSVGQSSYEQYF. The CDR3 DNA sequence: TGTGCCAGCAGTGTCGGGCAAAGCTCCTACGAGCAGTACTTC.